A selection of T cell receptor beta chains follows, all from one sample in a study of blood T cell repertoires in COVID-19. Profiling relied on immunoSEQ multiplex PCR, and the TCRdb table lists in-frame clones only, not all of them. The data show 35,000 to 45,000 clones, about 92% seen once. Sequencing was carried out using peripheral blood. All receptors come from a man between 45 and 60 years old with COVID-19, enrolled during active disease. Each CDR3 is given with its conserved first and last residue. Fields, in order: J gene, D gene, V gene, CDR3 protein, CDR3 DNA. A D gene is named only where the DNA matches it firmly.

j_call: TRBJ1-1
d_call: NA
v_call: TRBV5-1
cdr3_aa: CASSSRPPLGAEAFF
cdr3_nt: TGCGCCAGCAGCTCCCGACCCCCCCTGGGCGCTGAAGCTTTCTTT

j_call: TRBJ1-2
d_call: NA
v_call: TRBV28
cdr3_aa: CASSFMERYGYTF
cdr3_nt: TGTGCCAGCAGTTTTATGGAGAGGTATGGCTACACCTTC

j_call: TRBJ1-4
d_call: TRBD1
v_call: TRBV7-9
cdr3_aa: CASSLRTGGEEKLFF
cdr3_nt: TGTGCCAGCAGCTTAAGGACAGGGGGCGAGGAAAAACTGTTTTTT

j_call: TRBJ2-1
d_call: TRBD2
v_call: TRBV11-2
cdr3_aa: CASSLAGTSNEQFF
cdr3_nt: TGTGCCAGCAGCTTAGCCGGGACTAGTAATGAGCAGTTCTTC

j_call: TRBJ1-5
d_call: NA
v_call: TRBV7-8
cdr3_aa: CASSLSLGSGDQPQHF
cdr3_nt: TGTGCCAGCAGCTTAAGTCTCGGATCAGGGGACCAGCCCCAGCATTTT

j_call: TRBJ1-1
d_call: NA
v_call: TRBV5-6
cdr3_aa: CASSSRRRDTEAFF
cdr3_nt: TGTGCCAGCAGCTCGCGCCGTCGGGACACTGAAGCTTTCTTT

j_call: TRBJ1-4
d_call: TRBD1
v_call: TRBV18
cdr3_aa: CASSRGTVATNEKLFF
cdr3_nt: TGTGCCAGCTCGAGAGGGACAGTTGCAACTAATGAAAAACTGTTTTTT

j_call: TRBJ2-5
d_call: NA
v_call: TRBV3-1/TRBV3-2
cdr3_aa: CASSRVQKQETQYF
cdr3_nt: TGTGCCAGCAGCCGGGTACAGAAGCAAGAGACCCAGTACTTC

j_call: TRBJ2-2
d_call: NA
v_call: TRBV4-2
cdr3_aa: CASSLHTGNTGELFF
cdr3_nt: TGTGCCAGCAGTCTACATACAGGGAACACCGGGGAGCTGTTTTTT

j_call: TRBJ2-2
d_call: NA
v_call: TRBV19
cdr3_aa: CASSIVPGAGELFF
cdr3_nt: TGTGCCAGTAGTATAGTACCCGGGGCCGGGGAGCTGTTTTTT

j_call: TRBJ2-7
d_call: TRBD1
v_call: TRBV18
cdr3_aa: CASRGQGGGEQYF
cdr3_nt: TGTGCCAGCCGAGGACAGGGGGGAGGCGAGCAGTACTTC

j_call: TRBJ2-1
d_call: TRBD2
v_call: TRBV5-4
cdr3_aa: CASSPGTSGTIGNEQFF
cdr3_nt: TGTGCCAGCAGCCCCGGGACTAGCGGGACAATCGGGAATGAGCAGTTCTTC

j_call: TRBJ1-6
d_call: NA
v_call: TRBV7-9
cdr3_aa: CASSYDSWDSPLHF
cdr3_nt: TGTGCCAGCAGCTACGACAGCTGGGATTCACCCCTCCACTTT

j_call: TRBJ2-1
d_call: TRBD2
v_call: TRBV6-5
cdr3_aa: CASSQTSGTYNEQFF
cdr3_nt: TGTGCCAGCAGTCAGACTAGCGGGACGTACAATGAGCAGTTCTTC

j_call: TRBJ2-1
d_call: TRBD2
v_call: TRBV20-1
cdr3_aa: CSASRGTSGSNEQFF
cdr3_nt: TGCAGTGCGAGTAGGGGGACTAGCGGGAGTAATGAGCAGTTCTTC

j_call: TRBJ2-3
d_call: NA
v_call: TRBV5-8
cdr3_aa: CASSLEPQSTDTQYF
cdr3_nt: TGTGCCAGCAGCTTGGAACCACAAAGCACAGATACGCAGTATTTT

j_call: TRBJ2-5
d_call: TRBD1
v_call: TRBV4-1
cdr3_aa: CASSQTGGGETQYF
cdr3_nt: TGCGCCAGCAGCCAGACAGGGGGTGGGGAGACCCAGTACTTC

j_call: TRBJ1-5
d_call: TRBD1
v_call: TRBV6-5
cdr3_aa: CASSPDRDSNQPQHF
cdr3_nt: TGTGCCAGCAGTCCCGACAGGGATAGCAATCAGCCCCAGCATTTT